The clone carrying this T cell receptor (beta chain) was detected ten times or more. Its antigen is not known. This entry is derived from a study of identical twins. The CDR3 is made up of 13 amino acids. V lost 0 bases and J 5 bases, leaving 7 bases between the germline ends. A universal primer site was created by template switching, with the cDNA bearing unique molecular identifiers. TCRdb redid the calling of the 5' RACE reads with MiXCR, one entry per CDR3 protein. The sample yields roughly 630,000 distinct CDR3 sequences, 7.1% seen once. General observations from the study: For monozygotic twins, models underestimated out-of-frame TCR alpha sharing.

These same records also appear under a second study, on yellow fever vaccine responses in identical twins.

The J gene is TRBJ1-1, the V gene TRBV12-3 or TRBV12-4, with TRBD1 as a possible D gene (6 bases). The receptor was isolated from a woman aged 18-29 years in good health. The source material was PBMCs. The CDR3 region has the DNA TGTGCCAGCAGTTTAGCACAGGGAACTGAAGCTTTCTTT. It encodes CASSLAQGTEAFF.